These 29 T cell receptor beta chains came from one sample sequenced in a study of cytomegalovirus exposure and HLA in healthy donors. PCR was performed using 60 Vbeta and 13 Jbeta primers. Repertoires were generated with immunoSEQ multiplex PCR, while TCRdb's copy carries only in-frame clones and drops some. The sample gives under 150,000 clones, about 82% of which show up once; more than 0.9% is in the top ten. Material: PBMCs. Receptor source: a boy younger than 18 in good health and CMV-seronegative.

The V and J genes are TRBV30 and TRBJ1-2, with D tentatively TRBD1 (6 bases). This CDR3 is built from 14 residues. The V end was cut by 3 bases, the J end by 8 bases, with 19 bases between. Germline CDR1 is GTSNPN and CDR2 is SVGIG (reference sequence). The DNA for the CDR3 is TGTGCCTGGAGGCTTAGACAGGAGAGGATCGGCTACACCTTC. Its protein product is CAWRLRQERIGYTF.

CDR3 in DNA: TGTGCCAGCAGCCCCGGCGGGGGAGGAAACACCATATATTTT. This gives the protein CASSPGGGGNTIYF. The gene calls are TRBV13 and TRBJ1-3, with TRBD1 as a possible D gene (5 bases). The V end lost 5 bases, the J end lost 4 bases, and 12 bases lay between the germline ends. The length of the CDR3 is 14 residues. In germline, CDR1 is PRHDT, CDR2 FYEKMQ (reference sequence).

V gene TRBV5-4 combines with J gene TRBJ1-1; 8 bases map to TRBD1. There are 13 residues in the CDR3. Germline CDR1 is SGHNT and CDR2 is YYREEE (reference sequence). V dropped 4 bases and J dropped 5; count of bases not matched to a gene: 4. CDR3 nucleotide sequence: TGTGCCAGCAGCAGGACAGGGAATACTGAAGCTTTCTTT. Translation gives CASSRTGNTEAFF. Looking up the rest from reference TRBV5-4 and TRBJ1-1 gives the full variable domain: ETGVTQSPTHLIKTRGQQVTLRCSSQSGHNTVSWYQQALGQGPQFIFQYYREEENGRGNFPPRFSGLQFPNYSSELNVNALELDDSALYLCASSRTGNTEAFFGQGTRLTVV.

This chain uses TRBV27 with TRBJ2-3, with 14 bases that match TRBD2. Trimming at V came to 6 bases and at J to 5 bases, leaving 4 bases not matched to a gene. Per the germline V gene, CDR1 is MNHEY and CDR2 is SMNVEV (reference sequence). The CDR3 length is 15 residues. CDR3: CASSTTSGRVDTQYF. The CDR3 DNA reads as TGTGCCAGCAGCACGACTAGCGGGAGGGTAGATACGCAGTATTTT.

This clone was counted a few times. The chain carries TRBV6-1 and TRBJ2-1; no clear D. CDR3 size: 15 residues. From germline, CDR1 is MNHNS and CDR2 SASEGT. V was shortened by 6 bases and J by 2 bases, with 14 bases between the two germline ends. The CDR3 sequence: CASSDSGATYNEQFF. In nucleotides, the CDR3 is TGTGCCAGCAGCGACTCCGGAGCCACCTACAATGAGCAGTTCTTC.

The V call is TRBV27, the J call TRBJ1-6; no clear D. This CDR3 contains 14 residues. Looked up from germline, CDR1 is MNHEY and CDR2 is SMNVEV (reference sequence). With 6 bases removed from V and 6 bases from J, the gap between germline ends came to 12 bases. Here the CDR3 reads CASSLTSSNSPLHF. DNA for the CDR3: TGTGCCAGCAGCCTGACAAGCAGTAATTCACCCCTCCACTTT.

The chain uses TRBV11-3 and TRBJ1-1; D ambiguous. Trimming pared 5 bases from V and 0 bases from J, leaving 7 bases between. CDR1 is SGHNT and CDR2 is YENEEA in the germline V gene. The CDR3 sequence is 13 residues long. The DNA of the CDR3 is TGTGCCAGCAGCGCTATAATGAACACTGAAGCTTTCTTT. As protein: CASSAIMNTEAFF.

The genes are TRBV27 and TRBJ2-1, with a weak D call TRBD2 (6 bases). Per the germline V gene, CDR1 is MNHEY and CDR2 is SMNVEV (reference sequence). V gave up 2 bases and J gave up 7 bases, with 15 bases separating them. There are 15 residues in the CDR3. In DNA, the CDR3 is TGTGCCAGCAGTTTAGGGACTGGCTTATGGAATGAGCAGTTCTTC. It encodes CASSLGTGLWNEQFF.

This clone came up a few times. V gene TRBV13 combines with J gene TRBJ1-1, with 7 bases that match TRBD1. Germline V gives CDR1 PRHDT, CDR2 FYEKMQ (reference sequence). This CDR3 contains 15 residues. V trimming: 0 bases; J trimming: 5 bases; junction bases outside the gene matches: 6. CDR3 sequence reads: CASSLGGTALTEAFF. The CDR3 DNA reads as TGTGCCAGCAGCTTAGGAGGGACAGCCCTGACTGAAGCTTTCTTT.

The chain recombines TRBV4-3 with TRBJ2-1; TRBD2 matches at 11 bases. Germline V gene lookup returns CDR1 LGHNA and CDR2 YSLEER. CDR3 size: 16 residues. V shed 3 bases and J 10 bases; nucleotides not matched to a gene: 11. CDR3 sequence (DNA): TGCGCCAGCAGCCAGGTTCTAGCGGGAGGATCCTGGGAGCAGTTCTTC. Amino acids: CASSQVLAGGSWEQFF.

The gene calls are TRBV30 and TRBJ2-2, with TRBD1 as a possible D gene (6 bases). Trimming took off 7 bases at V and 5 bases at J, with 11 bases between the two ends. The CDR3 spans 12 residues. Germline CDR1 reads GTSNPN; CDR2 reads SVGIG (reference sequence). CDR3 bases: TGTGCCTCCTCACAGGGTACCGGGGAGCTGTTTTTT. Its translation is CASSQGTGELFF.

The chain joins TRBV15 to TRBJ2-7, with TRBD1 as a possible D gene (6 bases). V was shortened by 5 bases and J by 7 bases, with 15 bases between the two germline ends. Germline CDR1 and CDR2: LNHNV and YYDKDF (reference sequence). There are 13 residues in the CDR3. CDR3 DNA sequence: TGTGCCACCAGCCGCAGCATGAGGGGGGAGCAGTACTTC. Its translation: CATSRSMRGEQYF.

The chain employs TRBV29-1 and TRBJ1-1; 8 bases line up with TRBD1. CDR3 size: 13 residues. Trimming at V came to 5 bases and at J to 0 bases, leaving 2 bases not matched to a gene. Germline values: CDR1 SQVTM, CDR2 ANQGSEA. The CDR3 sequence: CSVNRGMNTEAFF. The CDR3 DNA sequence: TGCAGCGTTAACAGGGGGATGAACACTGAAGCTTTCTTT.

V gene TRBV27 combines with J gene TRBJ1-3, with unresolved D. This CDR3 is built from 16 residues. V was clipped by 5 bases and J by 2 bases, with 16 bases between them. The germline gives CDR1 MNHEY, CDR2 SMNVEV (reference sequence). The CDR3 DNA is TGTGCCAGCAGTCGTAATAAAGATGGAGCTGGAAACACCATATATTTT. It specifies CASSRNKDGAGNTIYF.

J is TRBJ2-1 and V is TRBV2; TRBD2 agrees at 9 bases. From germline, CDR1 is SNHLY and CDR2 FYNNEI. Trimming removed 5 bases from V and 4 bases from J; junction bases left unmatched: 6. The CDR3 has 15 amino acids. CDR3 DNA sequence: TGTGCCAGCAGTAAAGGGGCGGGAGGGTACAATGAGCAGTTCTTC. Amino acid sequence: CASSKGAGGYNEQFF.

V is TRBV6-5 and J is TRBJ1-2; weak D call: TRBD1 (6 bases). The CDR3 extends over 13 amino acids. V was shortened by 5 bases and J by 6 bases, with 13 bases between the two germline ends. Germline CDR1 reads MNHEY; CDR2 reads SVGAGI. Written as DNA, the CDR3 is TGTGCCAGCAGTCGTGTAGGGGGGGATGGCTACACCTTC. Translation gives CASSRVGGDGYTF.

About this clone: Relative to the germline gene, one junction end is altered; a read error may explain this. In DNA, the CDR3 is TGCGCCAGCAGTCCTAGGGGACTTGTAGTAAATTTT. Translated, it gives CASSPRGLVVNF. This chain connects TRBV10-1 to TRBJ2-3, with a weak D call TRBD2 (6 bases). The germline V gene has CDR1 WNHNN and CDR2 SYGVQD (reference sequence). This CDR3 has 12 amino acids.

The J gene is TRBJ1-1, the V gene TRBV10-3, with TRBD1 identical over 8 bases. Losses at the gene ends were 2 bases for V and 2 bases for J; bases not matched to a gene: 4. The length of the CDR3 is 15 residues. CDR1 and CDR2 (germline): ENHRY, SYGVKD. In nucleotides, the CDR3 is TGTGCCATCAGTGAGACAGGGGGTATAAACACTGAAGCTTTCTTT. It encodes CAISETGGINTEAFF.

This clone was detected only once. V gene TRBV18 combines with J gene TRBJ1-1; 7 nucleotides agree with TRBD1. CDR1 is KGHSH, CDR2 LQKENI, per germline. The CDR3 spans 11 residues. The V gene end was trimmed by 6 bases and the J gene end by 8 bases; junction bases not matched to a gene: 3. The CDR3 bases are TGTGCCAGCTCCCCGGGACAGGAAGCTTTCTTT. Protein product: CASSPGQEAFF.

The genes are TRBV21-1 and TRBJ2-7; the D call TRBD1 from the table was never checked on the DNA. TRBV21-1 constitutes a pseudogene. This CDR3 is built from 14 residues. CDR3 amino acids: CASRERGRRGEQYF. The CDR3 nucleotides are TGTGCCAGCAGGGAGAGGGGGCGGAGGGGCGAGCAGTACTTC.

The V and J genes are TRBV7-9 and TRBJ2-1; the D gene is possibly TRBD2 (6 bases). Between the trimmed V and J ends, which lost 1 base and 4 bases, there was a span of 14 bases. Looked up from germline, CDR1 is SEHNR and CDR2 is FQNEAQ (reference sequence). This CDR3 has 16 amino acids. CDR3 DNA: TGTGCCAGCAGCTTAGATCGGACTACCAGATACAATGAGCAGTTCTTC. It yields the protein CASSLDRTTRYNEQFF. The full variable domain, its missing parts supplied by reference TRBV7-9 and TRBJ2-1, is DTGVSQNPRHKITKRGQNVTFRCDPISEHNRLYWYRQTLGQGPEFLTYFQNEAQLEKSRLLSDRFSAERPKGSFSTLEIQRTEQGDSAMYLCASSLDRTTRYNEQFFGPGTRLTVL.

This chain's CDR3 is CASSPRIAGDTQYF. CDR3 nucleotides: TGTGCCAGCAGTCCTCGAATAGCGGGAGATACGCAGTATTTT. The gene calls are TRBV27 and TRBJ2-3; 7 bases are a match to TRBD2. The V segment lost 5 bases and the J segment 5 bases; nucleotides outside the gene matches: 7. CDR1 and CDR2 from the germline V gene are MNHEY and SMNVEV (reference sequence). This CDR3 has 14 amino acids.

This clone was counted a single time. Germline is not matched at one junction end, which may reflect a read error. This sequence joins TRBV5-5 and TRBJ1-2; a possible D gene is TRBD1 (5 bases). The CDR3 runs to 14 residues. Germline V CDR1 and CDR2: SGHKS, YYEKEE (reference sequence). In nucleotides, the CDR3 is TGTGCCAGCAGTCCCGACGGGGGGAACTACGGCTACACCTTC. It yields the protein CASSPDGGNYGYTF.

This clone has a handful of counts. The rearrangement joins TRBV6-1 to TRBJ2-3; tentative D call: TRBD1 (5 bases). Germline V gene lookup returns CDR1 MNHNS and CDR2 SASEGT. This CDR3 is 13 amino acids long. V shed 4 bases and J shed 6 bases, with 11 bases lying between them. This CDR3 reads CASSGIRDDTQYF. CDR3 sequence (DNA): TGTGCCAGCAGTGGAATCAGGGATGATACGCAGTATTTT.

The gene calls are TRBV27 and TRBJ2-3; 8 bases are shared with TRBD2. The CDR3 spans 15 residues. V trimming: 9 bases; J trimming: 5 bases; junction bases outside the gene matches: 13. From germline, CDR1 is MNHEY and CDR2 SMNVEV (reference sequence). In nucleotides, the CDR3 is TGTGCCAGTCGCTTCGCTAGCGGGTTGATAGATACGCAGTATTTT. Protein: CASRFASGLIDTQYF.

The chain joins TRBV4-1 to TRBJ2-7; maybe TRBD2 (6 bases). Germline lookup yields CDR1 MGHRA and CDR2 YSYEKL. This CDR3 has 13 residues. V lost 1 base and J 3 bases, leaving 7 bases between the germline ends. The CDR3: CASSQGTNYEQYF. The CDR3 DNA sequence: TGCGCCAGCAGCCAAGGGACTAACTACGAGCAGTACTTC.

The chain employs TRBV30 and TRBJ1-2; D gene uncertain. From germline, CDR1 is GTSNPN and CDR2 SVGIG (reference sequence). CDR3 length: 14 residues. Trimming cost V 1 base and J 8 bases, with 17 bases left between them. For the CDR3, the DNA is TGTGCCTGGAGTGGGGCAAAATCCCTTTGGGGCTACACCTTC. Translation: CAWSGAKSLWGYTF. Together with reference TRBV30 and TRBJ1-2, the CDR3 gives the full variable domain: SQTIHQWPATLVQPVGSPLSLECTVEGTSNPNLYWYRQAAGRGLQLLFYSVGIGQISSEVPQNLSASRPQDRQFILSSKKLLLSDSGFYLCAWSGAKSLWGYTFGSGTRLTVV.

This CDR3 reads CASRLDRVLSGNTIYF. The CDR3 bases are TGTGCCAGCCGGCTTGACAGGGTACTCTCTGGAAACACCATATATTTT. This chain uses TRBV21-1 with TRBJ1-3; the table's D call of TRBD1 was not tested on the DNA. TRBV21-1 is assigned pseudogene status. The CDR3 is 16 residues long.

This chain links TRBV29-1 with TRBJ1-1, with D hard to call. Germline V gives CDR1 SQVTM, CDR2 ANQGSEA. The CDR3 is 11 residues long. V shed 7 bases and J shed 11 bases, with 17 bases lying between them. CDR3 sequence (DNA): TGCAGCGGGTTGGGGAGTCGAGGGGCTTTCTTT. Its protein is CSGLGSRGAFF.